A single sample gave rise to the 24 T cell receptor beta chains below, sequenced in a study of radiation and T cells in renal cell carcinoma. Stated time point: blood 4 weeks post-SBRT, at nephrectomy. The treatment denotes: 15 Gy SBRT to primary tumor, nephrectomy 4 weeks later. The table came from immunoSEQ multiplex PCR; TCRdb's copy has only in-frame clones and leaves some out. This sample has approximately 85,000 clones, with roughly nine tenths found just once. Sequenced here: blood, sampled from a patient whose treatment included radiotherapy and nephrectomy. Receptors were obtained from a woman aged 70-85 years with renal cell carcinoma.

This chain links TRBV10-3 with TRBJ1-3; no clear D gene. The V end was cut by 5 bases, the J end by 4 bases, with 18 bases between. Per the germline V gene, CDR1 is ENHRY and CDR2 is SYGVKD. The CDR3 is 16 residues long. The CDR3 bases are TGTGCCATCAGTAGTTCCGAAGGGAAGGCCGGAAACACCATATATTTT. This encodes CAISSSEGKAGNTIYF.

The chain joins TRBV5-1 to TRBJ1-4, with TRBD1 matching over 7 bases. The V gene's germline CDR1 is SGHRS and CDR2 YFSETQ. This CDR3 comprises 13 residues. The junction had 3 bases not matched to a gene; V was cut back by 2 bases and J by 8 bases. The CDR3 is CASSLWTGEKLFF. The CDR3 DNA reads TGCGCCAGCAGCTTATGGACAGGCGAAAAACTGTTTTTT.

With respect to this clone: The same CDR3 arises from other DNA sequences in this sample as well. CDR3 nucleotide sequence: TGTGCCAGCAGTTTCAACACTGAAGCTTTCTTT. It specifies CASSFNTEAFF. This chain uses TRBV28 with TRBJ1-1, with unresolved D. CDR3 length equals 11 residues. The germline gives CDR1 MDHEN, CDR2 SYDVKM. V gave up 3 bases and J gave up 2 bases, with 1 base separating them.

This rearrangement joins TRBV5-6 to TRBJ1-3; TRBD1 might be the D (5 bases). CDR1 is SGHDT, CDR2 YYEEEE, per germline. The CDR3 runs to 16 residues. Trimming pared 4 bases from V and 2 bases from J, leaving 16 bases between. The CDR3 region has the DNA TGTGCCAGCAGCGCGGGACCCGGGTCCCCTGGAAACACCATATATTTT. It yields the protein CASSAGPGSPGNTIYF.

This clone was counted between two and nine times. The J gene is TRBJ1-3, the V gene TRBV5-6; D remains unclear. The CDR3 totals 16 residues. The ends were cut back, 1 base at V and 3 bases at J, with 14 bases in the middle. The V gene's germline CDR1 is SGHDT and CDR2 YYEEEE. CDR3 residues: CASSLQIEGFGNTIYF. The CDR3 DNA reads as TGTGCCAGCAGCTTGCAGATAGAGGGTTTTGGAAACACCATATATTTT.

The chain employs TRBV18 and TRBJ1-1; D uncertain. The length of the CDR3 is 14 residues. V shed 6 bases and J shed 1 base, with 12 bases lying between them. In germline, CDR1 is KGHSH, CDR2 LQKENI. This CDR3 is CASSSLDGNTEAFF. The CDR3 nucleotides read TGTGCCAGCTCTTCATTGGACGGGAACACTGAAGCTTTCTTT.

The chain uses TRBV15 and TRBJ2-5, with D unresolved. CDR1 and CDR2 (germline): LNHNV, YYDKDF (reference sequence). This CDR3 has 14 amino acids. V was pared by 0 bases and J by 1 base, with 6 bases between. In DNA form, the CDR3 reads TGTGCCACCAGCAGAGATGTGGCCCAAGAGACCCAGTACTTC. It is translated as CATSRDVAQETQYF.

This rearrangement joins TRBV7-6 to TRBJ2-7, with D tentatively TRBD1 (7 bases). Germline CDR1 reads SGHVS; CDR2 reads FNYEAQ. The CDR3 contains 17 residues. V was cut by 1 base and J by 7 bases, with 23 bases left in between. CDR3 nucleotide sequence: TGTGCCAGCAGCTTAGGTTCACAGGGGACAGCGGGCTTTGAGCAGTACTTC. This translates into CASSLGSQGTAGFEQYF. Combining the CDR3 with reference TRBV7-6 and TRBJ2-7 gives the whole variable domain GAGVSQSPRYKVTKRGQDVALRCDPISGHVSLYWYRQALGQGPEFLTYFNYEAQQDKSGLPNDRFSAERPEGSISTLTIQRTEQRDSAMYRCASSLGSQGTAGFEQYFGPGTRLTVT.

The V gene is TRBV5-1, the J gene TRBJ2-5; TRBD1 is a possible D gene (5 bases). Trimming left V 4 bases short and J 5 bases short, with 12 bases between. The CDR3 length is 13 residues. CDR1 is SGHRS, CDR2 YFSETQ, per germline. CDR3 protein: CASSLYRTETQYF. The CDR3 DNA reads TGCGCCAGCAGCCTCTACAGGACGGAGACCCAGTACTTC.

The chain carries TRBV7-6 and TRBJ1-1; D possibly corresponds to TRBD1 (5 bases). The V gene lost 6 bases and the J gene lost 1 base, with 18 bases spanning the gap. The CDR3 extends over 16 amino acids. Germline CDR1 reads SGHVS; CDR2 reads FNYEAQ. CDR3 in amino acids: CASRPAGRRGNTEAFF. As DNA, the CDR3 is TGTGCCAGCAGACCAGCGGGGCGTAGGGGGAACACTGAAGCTTTCTTT.

This rearrangement joins TRBV27 to TRBJ1-2; 10 positions agree with TRBD1. After removal of 7 bases from V and 7 bases from J, the junction contained 9 bases not matched to a gene. The V gene's germline CDR1 is MNHEY and CDR2 SMNVEV (reference sequence). This CDR3 region has 14 residues. The CDR3 is CASKATRTGGGYTF. Here the CDR3 DNA reads TGTGCCAGCAAAGCCACCCGGACAGGGGGTGGCTACACCTTC.

The rearrangement uses TRBV5-1 and TRBJ1-2; no firm D call. The CDR3 is made up of 12 amino acids. Germline CDR1 reads SGHRS; CDR2 reads YFSETQ. V was pared by 4 bases and J by 7 bases, with 11 bases between. CDR3 DNA: TGCGCCAGCAGCCCGCAGGAGGCTGGCTACACCTTC. Its translation is CASSPQEAGYTF. The full variable domain, with the rest looked up from reference TRBV5-1 and TRBJ1-2, is KAGVTQTPRYLIKTRGQQVTLSCSPISGHRSVSWYQQTPGQGLQFLFEYFSETQRNKGNFPGRFSGRQFSNSRSEMNVSTLELGDSALYLCASSPQEAGYTFGSGTRLTVV.

V and J are TRBV27 and TRBJ2-3, with 9 nucleotides matching TRBD2. The J segment lost 5 bases and the V segment lost 7 bases, leaving 13 bases of the junction unmatched. There are 16 residues in the CDR3. From germline, CDR1 is MNHEY and CDR2 SMNVEV (reference sequence). The CDR3 loop reads CASKSPRGGRGDTQYF. DNA of the CDR3: TGTGCCAGCAAGTCCCCGCGGGGGGGCCGGGGAGATACGCAGTATTTT.

This rearrangement joins TRBV28 to TRBJ1-3; TRBD1 might be the D (5 bases). Germline values: CDR1 MDHEN, CDR2 SYDVKM. This CDR3 comprises 14 residues. V was pared by 2 bases and J by 9 bases, with 14 bases between. For the CDR3, the DNA is TGTGCCAGCAGTTTAGGGACTGCTGGGGGCACCATATATTTT. This gives the protein CASSLGTAGGTIYF.

The V gene is TRBV6-1, the J gene TRBJ1-6, with D perhaps TRBD1 (5 bases). V shed 3 bases and J shed 3 bases, with 9 bases lying between them. The CDR3 spans 15 residues. Germline V CDR1 and CDR2: MNHNS, SASEGT. CDR3 in amino acids: CASSEGDGYNSPLHF. CDR3 coding DNA: TGTGCCAGCAGTGAGGGGGACGGCTATAATTCACCCCTCCACTTT.

This sequence joins TRBV4-2 and TRBJ1-4; 8 bases are a match to TRBD1. V was clipped by 0 bases and J by 3 bases; unmatched bases: 3. Germline CDR1 is LGHNA and CDR2 is YNFKEQ. This CDR3 comprises 16 residues. The CDR3 nucleotides read TGTGCCAGCAGCCAAGATACAGGGGGGGCTAATGAAAAACTGTTTTTT. This sequence encodes CASSQDTGGANEKLFF.

There are a few counts of this clone. V gene TRBV27 combines with J gene TRBJ2-7; 10 nucleotides align to TRBD1. CDR1 is MNHEY and CDR2 is SMNVEV in the germline V gene (reference sequence). The V gene end was trimmed by 6 bases and the J gene end by 4 bases; junction bases not matched to a gene: 9. The CDR3 loop spans 15 amino acids. DNA for the CDR3: TGTGCCAGCAGACGGACCGGGACAGGGGTATACGAGCAGTACTTC. It translates to CASRRTGTGVYEQYF.

V usage is TRBV10-2 and J usage is TRBJ1-5, with D perhaps matching TRBD1 (5 bases). The V gene lost 10 bases and the J gene lost 7 bases, with 17 bases spanning the gap. The CDR3 is 13 residues long. Germline CDR1 reads WSHSY; CDR2 reads SAAADI. CDR3 loop: CATVGEVKQPQHF. CDR3 nucleotide sequence: TGCGCCACCGTAGGGGAGGTTAAGCAGCCCCAGCATTTT.

The chain links TRBV9 to TRBJ1-1, with TRBD1 matching over 7 bases. CDR1 and CDR2 (germline): SGDLS, YYNGEE. Trimming at V came to 4 bases and at J to 2 bases, leaving 11 bases not matched to a gene. The CDR3 consists of 16 residues. The CDR3 region has the DNA TGTGCCAGCAGCCCCCGGACAGGTTCCACAAACACTGAAGCTTTCTTT. This translates into CASSPRTGSTNTEAFF. The full variable domain, in which reference TRBV9 and TRBJ1-1 provide the parts outside the CDR3, is DSGVTQTPKHLITATGQRVTLRCSPRSGDLSVYWYQQSLDQGLQFLIQYYNGEERAKGNILERFSAQQFPDLHSELNLSSLELGDSALYFCASSPRTGSTNTEAFFGQGTRLTVV.

A remark on this clone: A junction end diverges from the germline sequence, so it may reflect a read error. The chain employs TRBV6-6 and TRBJ2-7; TRBD1 might be the D (5 bases). Germline CDR1 MNHNY, CDR2 SVGAGI (reference sequence). The CDR3 is 11 amino acids. The CDR3 reads CASSLGHVRNF. Here the CDR3 DNA reads TGTGCCAGCAGTTTAGGACACGTACGGAACTTC.

The chain carries TRBV5-1 and TRBJ2-7; D possibly corresponds to TRBD2 (5 bases). Trimming pared 2 bases from V and 7 bases from J, leaving 13 bases between. From germline, CDR1 is SGHRS and CDR2 YFSETQ. The CDR3 is 13 amino acids. The CDR3 loop is CASSFLGSGEQYF. Written as DNA, the CDR3 is TGCGCCAGCAGCTTCCTAGGGAGTGGTGAGCAGTACTTC. Complete variable domain (other parts from reference TRBV5-1 and TRBJ2-7): KAGVTQTPRYLIKTRGQQVTLSCSPISGHRSVSWYQQTPGQGLQFLFEYFSETQRNKGNFPGRFSGRQFSNSRSEMNVSTLELGDSALYLCASSFLGSGEQYFGPGTRLTVT.

This chain uses TRBV6-6 with TRBJ1-4; 9 bases map to TRBD1. Trimming cost V 7 bases and J 7 bases; bases outside gene matches: 10. CDR3 length: 15 residues. The germline gives CDR1 MNHNY, CDR2 SVGAGI (reference sequence). The CDR3 loop is CASNQPGTGTEKLFF. CDR3 nucleotide sequence: TGTGCCAGCAATCAACCCGGGACAGGGACTGAAAAACTGTTTTTT.

This chain uses TRBV15 with TRBJ1-1; no reliable D call. In germline, CDR1 is LNHNV, CDR2 YYDKDF (reference sequence). Trimming removed 1 base from V and 0 bases from J, with 9 bases in between. CDR3 length equals 15 residues. The CDR3 DNA is TGTGCCACCAGCAGAGGGGGAGGCTTGAACACTGAAGCTTTCTTT. Translating it yields CATSRGGGLNTEAFF.

The chain couples TRBV4-3 to TRBJ2-3; 10 bases map to TRBD2. Germline V gene lookup returns CDR1 LGHNA and CDR2 YSLEER. This CDR3 has 17 amino acids. Trimming removed 3 bases from V and 6 bases from J; junction bases left unmatched: 12. The CDR3 sequence is CASSQGIAGGGADTQYF. The CDR3 DNA follows: TGCGCCAGCAGCCAGGGGATAGCGGGGGGCGGGGCGGATACGCAGTATTTT.